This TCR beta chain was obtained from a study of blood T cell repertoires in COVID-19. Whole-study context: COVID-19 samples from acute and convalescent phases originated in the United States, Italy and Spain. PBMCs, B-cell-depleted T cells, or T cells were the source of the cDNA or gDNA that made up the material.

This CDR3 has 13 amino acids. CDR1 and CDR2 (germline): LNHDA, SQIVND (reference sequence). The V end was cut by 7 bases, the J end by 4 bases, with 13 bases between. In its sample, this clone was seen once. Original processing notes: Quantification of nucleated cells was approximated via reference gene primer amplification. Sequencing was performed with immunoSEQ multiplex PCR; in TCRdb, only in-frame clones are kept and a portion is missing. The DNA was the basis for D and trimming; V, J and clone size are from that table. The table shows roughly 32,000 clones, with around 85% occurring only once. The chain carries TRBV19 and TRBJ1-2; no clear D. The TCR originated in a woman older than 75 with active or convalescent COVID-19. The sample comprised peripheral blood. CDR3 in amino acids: CASKGGEAYGYTF. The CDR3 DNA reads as TGTGCCAGTAAAGGTGGGGAGGCCTATGGCTACACCTTC.